What follows describes a single TCR beta chain. The antigen is not known. This CDR3 contains 13 residues. Germline trimming cut 0 bases from V and 15 bases from J; bases unmatched to any gene: 5. CDR1 and CDR2 (germline): LGHNA, YSLEER. Total RNA extraction produced at least 5 micrograms (per sample) for the study. This specimen belongs to a study of blood T cells in healthy people across ages. The second PCR ran roughly 6 to 11 cycles with a sample-barcoded 5' primer and J-beta primers. A tag from a template-switch adaptor with 12 random nucleotides marked each cDNA molecule. TCRdb processed the 5' RACE reads anew with MiXCR; each CDR3 protein has one entry. Of about 830,000 distinct CDR3 sequences in the sample, around 62% are singletons; the top ten hold 25% to 35%. Study conclusions and caveats: Those diversity estimates obtained from one million T cells were thought to be underestimates.

Specimen: blood. The source of this sequence is a man aged 25 to 45 in good health. This sequence joins TRBV4-3 and TRBJ2-6; 7 nucleotides align to TRBD1. The chain's CDR3 is CASSQDGTEPLTF. DNA for the CDR3: TGCGCCAGCAGCCAAGACGGGACAGAACCCCTGACTTTC.